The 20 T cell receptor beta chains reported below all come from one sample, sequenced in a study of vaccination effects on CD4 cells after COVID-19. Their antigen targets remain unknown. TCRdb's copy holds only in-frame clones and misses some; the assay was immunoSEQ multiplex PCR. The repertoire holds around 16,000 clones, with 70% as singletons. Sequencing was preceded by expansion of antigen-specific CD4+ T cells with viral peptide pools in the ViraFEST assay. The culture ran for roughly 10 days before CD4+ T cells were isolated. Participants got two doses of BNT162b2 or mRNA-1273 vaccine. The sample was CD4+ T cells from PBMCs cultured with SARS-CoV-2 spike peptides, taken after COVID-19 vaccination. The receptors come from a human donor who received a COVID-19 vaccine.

CDR3 DNA sequence: TGCAGCGTTGAAGGAGGGACAACTAATGAAAAACTGTTTTTT. Protein: CSVEGGTTNEKLFF. The chain links TRBV29-1 to TRBJ1-4; D unresolved. The CDR3 extends over 14 amino acids. Trimming took off 1 base at V and 0 bases at J, with 6 bases between the two ends. Germline-derived CDR1 and CDR2 are SQVTM and ANQGSEA.

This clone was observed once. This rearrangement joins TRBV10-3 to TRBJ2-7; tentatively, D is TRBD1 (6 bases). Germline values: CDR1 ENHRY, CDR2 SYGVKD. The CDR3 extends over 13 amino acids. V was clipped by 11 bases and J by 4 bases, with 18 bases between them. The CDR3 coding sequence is TGTGCCGCCGACGACAGGCCGGGGTACGAGCAGTACTTC. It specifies CAADDRPGYEQYF.

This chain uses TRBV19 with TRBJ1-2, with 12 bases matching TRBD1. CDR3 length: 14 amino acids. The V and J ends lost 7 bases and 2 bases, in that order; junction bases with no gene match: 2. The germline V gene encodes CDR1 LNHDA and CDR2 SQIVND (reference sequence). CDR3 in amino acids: CASTGTGGNYGYTF. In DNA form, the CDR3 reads TGTGCCAGTACCGGGACAGGGGGCAACTATGGCTACACCTTC.

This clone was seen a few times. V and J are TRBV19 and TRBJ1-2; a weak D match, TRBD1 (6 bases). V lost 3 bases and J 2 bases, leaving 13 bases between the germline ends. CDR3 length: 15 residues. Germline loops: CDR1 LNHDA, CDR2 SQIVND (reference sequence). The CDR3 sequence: CASSMSRGANYGYTF. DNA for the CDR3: TGTGCCAGTAGTATGTCCCGGGGGGCGAACTATGGCTACACCTTC.

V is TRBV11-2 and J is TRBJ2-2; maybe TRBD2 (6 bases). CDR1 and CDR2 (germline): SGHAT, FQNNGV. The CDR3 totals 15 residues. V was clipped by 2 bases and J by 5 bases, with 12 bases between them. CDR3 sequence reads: CASSLTPGGTGELFF. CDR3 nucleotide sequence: TGTGCCAGCAGCTTAACCCCCGGGGGAACCGGGGAGCTGTTTTTT.

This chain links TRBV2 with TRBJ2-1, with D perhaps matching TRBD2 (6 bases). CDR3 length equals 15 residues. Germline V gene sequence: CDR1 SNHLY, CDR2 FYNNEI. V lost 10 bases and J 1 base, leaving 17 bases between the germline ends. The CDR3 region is CATLAGTKSYNEQFF. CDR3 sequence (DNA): TGTGCCACCCTTGCGGGGACGAAGTCCTACAATGAGCAGTTCTTC.

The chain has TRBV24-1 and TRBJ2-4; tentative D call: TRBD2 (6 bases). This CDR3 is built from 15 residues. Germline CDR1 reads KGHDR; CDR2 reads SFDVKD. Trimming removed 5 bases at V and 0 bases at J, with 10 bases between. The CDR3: CATSAGGLAKNIQYF. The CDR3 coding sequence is TGTGCCACCAGTGCCGGGGGACTAGCCAAAAACATTCAGTACTTC.

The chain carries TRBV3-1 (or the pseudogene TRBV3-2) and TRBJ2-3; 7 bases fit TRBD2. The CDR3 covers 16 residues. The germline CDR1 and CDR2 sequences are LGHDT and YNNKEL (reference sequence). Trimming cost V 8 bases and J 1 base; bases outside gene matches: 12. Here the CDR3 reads CASVRGGSQGTDTQYF. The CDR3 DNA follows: TGTGCCAGCGTCCGGGGCGGGAGCCAAGGCACAGATACGCAGTATTTT.

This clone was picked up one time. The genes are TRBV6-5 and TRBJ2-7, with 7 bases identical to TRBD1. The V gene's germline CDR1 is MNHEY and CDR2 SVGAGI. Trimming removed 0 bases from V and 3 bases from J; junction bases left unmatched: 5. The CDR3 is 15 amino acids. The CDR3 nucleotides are TGTGCCAGCAGTTACTCGACGGGACAGTACTACGAGCAGTACTTC. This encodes CASSYSTGQYYEQYF.

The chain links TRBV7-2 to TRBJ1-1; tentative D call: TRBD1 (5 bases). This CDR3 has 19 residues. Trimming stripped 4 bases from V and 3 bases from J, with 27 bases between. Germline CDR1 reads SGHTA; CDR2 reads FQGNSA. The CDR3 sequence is CASSSSPGLQIVRHTEAFF. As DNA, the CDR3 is TGTGCCAGCAGCTCTTCACCGGGACTCCAAATCGTAAGGCACACTGAAGCTTTCTTT.

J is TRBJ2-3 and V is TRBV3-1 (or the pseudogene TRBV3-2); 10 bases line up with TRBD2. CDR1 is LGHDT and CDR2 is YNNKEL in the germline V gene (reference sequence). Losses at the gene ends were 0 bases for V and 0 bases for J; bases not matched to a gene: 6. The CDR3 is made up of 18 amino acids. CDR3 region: CASSQDFPSGRSTDTQYF. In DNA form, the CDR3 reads TGTGCCAGCAGCCAAGATTTCCCTAGCGGGAGAAGCACAGATACGCAGTATTTT.

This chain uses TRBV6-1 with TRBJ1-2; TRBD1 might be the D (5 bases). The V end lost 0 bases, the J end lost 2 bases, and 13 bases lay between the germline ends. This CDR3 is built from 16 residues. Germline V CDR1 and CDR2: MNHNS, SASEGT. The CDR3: CASSEATAEPNYGYTF. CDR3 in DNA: TGTGCCAGCAGTGAAGCGACAGCCGAGCCCAACTATGGCTACACCTTC.

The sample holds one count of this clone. CDR3 sequence (DNA): TGTGCCTGGAGTGTAGGTAGGGGAATCTATGGCTACACCTTC. The encoded protein is CAWSVGRGIYGYTF. V is TRBV30 and J is TRBJ1-2, with D perhaps TRBD1 (5 bases). Germline V lookup: CDR1 GTSNPN, CDR2 SVGIG (reference sequence). V was trimmed by 0 bases and J by 4 bases, leaving 12 bases between them. The CDR3 is 14 residues long. Using reference TRBV30 and TRBJ1-2 for the parts outside the CDR3, the full variable domain is SQTIHQWPATLVQPVGSPLSLECTVEGTSNPNLYWYRQAAGRGLQLLFYSVGIGQISSEVPQNLSASRPQDRQFILSSKKLLLSDSGFYLCAWSVGRGIYGYTFGSGTRLTVV.

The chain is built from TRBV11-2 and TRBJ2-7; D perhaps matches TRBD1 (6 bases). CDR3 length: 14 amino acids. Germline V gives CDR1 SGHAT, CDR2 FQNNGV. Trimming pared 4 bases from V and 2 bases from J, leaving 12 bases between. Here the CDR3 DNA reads TGTGCCAGCAGCTCCCCGGGACAAGCCTACGAGCAGTACTTC. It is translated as CASSSPGQAYEQYF.

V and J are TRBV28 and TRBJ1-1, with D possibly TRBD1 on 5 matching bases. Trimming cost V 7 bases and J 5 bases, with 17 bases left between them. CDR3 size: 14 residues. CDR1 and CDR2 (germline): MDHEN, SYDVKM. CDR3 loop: CASTVPGAQTEAFF. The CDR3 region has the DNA TGTGCCAGCACCGTGCCCGGGGCCCAAACTGAAGCTTTCTTT.

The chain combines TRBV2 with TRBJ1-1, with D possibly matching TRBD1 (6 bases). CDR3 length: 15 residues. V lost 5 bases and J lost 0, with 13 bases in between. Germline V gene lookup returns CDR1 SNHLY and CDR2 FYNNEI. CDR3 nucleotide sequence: TGTGCCAGCAGTTACAGGGTCACTTTGAACACTGAAGCTTTCTTT. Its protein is CASSYRVTLNTEAFF.

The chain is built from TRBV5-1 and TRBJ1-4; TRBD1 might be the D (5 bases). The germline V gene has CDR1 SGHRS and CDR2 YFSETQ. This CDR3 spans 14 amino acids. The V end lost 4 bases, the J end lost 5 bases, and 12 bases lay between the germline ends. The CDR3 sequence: CASSTRDGNEKLFF. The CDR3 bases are TGCGCCAGCAGCACCCGGGACGGGAATGAAAAACTGTTTTTT.

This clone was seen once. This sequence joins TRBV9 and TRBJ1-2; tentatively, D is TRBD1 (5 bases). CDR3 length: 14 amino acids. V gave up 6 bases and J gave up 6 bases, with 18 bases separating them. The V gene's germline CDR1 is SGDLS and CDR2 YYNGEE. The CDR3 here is CASTRRETVNGYTF. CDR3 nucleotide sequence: TGTGCCAGCACCCGTCGAGAGACAGTGAATGGCTACACCTTC.

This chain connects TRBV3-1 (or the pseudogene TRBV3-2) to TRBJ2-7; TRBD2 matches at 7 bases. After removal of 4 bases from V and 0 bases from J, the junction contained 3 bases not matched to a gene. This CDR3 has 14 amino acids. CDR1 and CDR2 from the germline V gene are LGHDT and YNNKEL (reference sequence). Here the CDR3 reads CASSLGRSSYEQYF. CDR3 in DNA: TGTGCCAGCAGCCTCGGGAGGAGCTCCTACGAGCAGTACTTC.

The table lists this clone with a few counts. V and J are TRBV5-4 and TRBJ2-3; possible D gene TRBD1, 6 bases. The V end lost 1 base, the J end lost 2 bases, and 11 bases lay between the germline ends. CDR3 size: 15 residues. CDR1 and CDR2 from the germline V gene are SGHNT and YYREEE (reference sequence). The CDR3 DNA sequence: TGTGCCAGCAGCTTGCTGGGGGCCTTCACAGATACGCAGTATTTT. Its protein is CASSLLGAFTDTQYF.